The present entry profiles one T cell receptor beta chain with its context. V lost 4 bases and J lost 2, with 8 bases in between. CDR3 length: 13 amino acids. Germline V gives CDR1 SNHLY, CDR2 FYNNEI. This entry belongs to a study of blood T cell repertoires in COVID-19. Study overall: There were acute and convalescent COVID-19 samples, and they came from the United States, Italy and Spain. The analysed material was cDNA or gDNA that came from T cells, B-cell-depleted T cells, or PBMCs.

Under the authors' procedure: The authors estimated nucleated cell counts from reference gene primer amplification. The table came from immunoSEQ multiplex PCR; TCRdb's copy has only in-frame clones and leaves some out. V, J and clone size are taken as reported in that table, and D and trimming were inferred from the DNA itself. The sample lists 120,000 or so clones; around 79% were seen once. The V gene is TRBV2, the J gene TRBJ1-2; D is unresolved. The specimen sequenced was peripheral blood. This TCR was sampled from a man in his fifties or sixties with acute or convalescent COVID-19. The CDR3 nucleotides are TGTGCCAGCAGTGCGGGATTCAACTATGGCTACACCTTC. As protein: CASSAGFNYGYTF.